This T cell receptor beta chain comes out of a study of blood T cell repertoires in COVID-19. The repertoire was sequenced with immunoSEQ multiplex PCR; TCRdb's copy has only in-frame clones and lacks some. Of roughly 670,000 clones in the sample, 85% to 90% were seen once. Trimming pared 4 bases from V and 5 bases from J, leaving 11 bases between. CDR1 is MNHEY and CDR2 is SVGAGI in the germline V gene. This CDR3 region has 14 residues. This clone was detected once. This TCR came from a young woman with acute or convalescent COVID-19. This chain links TRBV6-5 with TRBJ1-4; D unresolved. Specimen: peripheral blood. CDR3 protein: CASSSQLRNEKLFF. The CDR3 DNA reads as TGTGCCAGCAGTTCTCAACTACGGAATGAAAAACTGTTTTTT.